This T cell receptor beta chain emerged from a study of neurological immune-mediated disorders. One entry per CDR3 protein results from TCRdb running MiXCR on the 5' RACE reads. This sample has tens of thousands of distinct CDR3 sequences, with around 6% found just once. The V end lost 9 bases, the J end lost 7 bases, and 16 bases lay between the germline ends. Germline V gives CDR1 MNHNY, CDR2 SVGAGI (reference sequence). This CDR3 region has 12 residues. This clonotype has at least ten counts. The receptor was isolated from a woman aged 40 to 50 in good health. The gene calls are TRBV6-6 and TRBJ2-7; D is possibly TRBD2 (6 bases). Sequencing input: CD4+ T cells from blood. The CDR3 DNA follows: TGTGCCAGTCGCGGGGTAGTGGGAGAGCAGTACTTC. This codes for CASRGVVGEQYF.